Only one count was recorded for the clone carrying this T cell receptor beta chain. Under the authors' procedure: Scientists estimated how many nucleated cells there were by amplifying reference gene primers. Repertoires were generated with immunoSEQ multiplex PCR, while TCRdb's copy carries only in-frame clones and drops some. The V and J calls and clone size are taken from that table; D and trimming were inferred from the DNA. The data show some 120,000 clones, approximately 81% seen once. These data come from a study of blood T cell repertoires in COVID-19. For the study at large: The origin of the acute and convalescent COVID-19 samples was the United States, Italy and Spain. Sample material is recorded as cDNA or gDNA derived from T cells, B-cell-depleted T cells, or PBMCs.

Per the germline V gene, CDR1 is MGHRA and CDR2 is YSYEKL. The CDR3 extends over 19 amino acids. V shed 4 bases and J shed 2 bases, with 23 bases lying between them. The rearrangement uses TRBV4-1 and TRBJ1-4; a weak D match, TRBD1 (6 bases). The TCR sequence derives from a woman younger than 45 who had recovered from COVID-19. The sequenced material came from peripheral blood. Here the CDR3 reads CASSLLKGGVGATNEKLFF. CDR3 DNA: TGCGCCAGCAGCCTACTGAAAGGGGGGGTCGGGGCGACTAATGAAAAACTGTTTTTT.